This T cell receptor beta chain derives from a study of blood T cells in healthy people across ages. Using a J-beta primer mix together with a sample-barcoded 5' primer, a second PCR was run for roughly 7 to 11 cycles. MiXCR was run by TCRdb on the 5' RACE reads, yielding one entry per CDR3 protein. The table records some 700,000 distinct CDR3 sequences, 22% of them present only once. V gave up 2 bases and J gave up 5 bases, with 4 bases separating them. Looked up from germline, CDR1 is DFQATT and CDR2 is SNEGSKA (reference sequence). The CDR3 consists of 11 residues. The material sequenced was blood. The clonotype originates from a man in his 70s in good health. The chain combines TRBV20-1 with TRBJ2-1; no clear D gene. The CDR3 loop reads CSARSDNEQFF. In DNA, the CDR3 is TGCAGTGCTAGATCAGACAATGAGCAGTTCTTC.